This T cell receptor beta chain was identified in a study of human T cells and chemical hapten exposure. Time point here: pre-sensitization, week 0. As to treatment: therapeutic diphenylcyclopropenone sensitization with weekly scalp DPC. Germline-derived CDR1 and CDR2 are MNHEY and SMNVEV (reference sequence). The CDR3 has 14 amino acids. V lost 5 bases, J lost 3 bases, and 13 bases lay in between. Each CDR3 protein gets one entry after TCRdb re-called the RACE reads with MiXCR. The sample lists 85,000 to 100,000 distinct CDR3 sequences; 9.5% to 14% were seen once. The V and J genes are TRBV27 and TRBJ1-2; weak D call: TRBD1 (5 bases). The origin of this receptor is a woman aged 55-70 years with alopecia areata. Some clones in this sample may be carry-over from other donors' samples. The sequences come from whole blood, collected in connection with sensitization to the hapten diphenylcyclopropenone (DPC). The CDR3 region is CASSPSRDYYGYTF. The DNA for the CDR3 is TGTGCCAGCAGTCCATCCAGGGACTACTATGGCTACACCTTC.